Below are 5 T cell receptor beta chains sequenced from a single sample in a study of blood T cell repertoires in COVID-19. This table comes from immunoSEQ multiplex PCR, and its TCRdb copy is limited to in-frame clones, with some not included. This table has under 80,000 clones, 80% appearing once. Sample: peripheral blood. These receptors all come from a human donor in a cohort sampled during active COVID-19.

The DNA for the CDR3 is TGTGCCAGCAGGGCTGGACTAGCGGGGGGGCCGGGCAATGAGCAGTTCTTC. Translating gives CASRAGLAGGPGNEQFF. The J gene is TRBJ2-1, the V gene TRBV2; TRBD2 agrees at 15 bases. Germline lookup yields CDR1 SNHLY and CDR2 FYNNEI. V was clipped by 6 bases and J by 6 bases; unmatched bases: 9. The CDR3 is made up of 17 amino acids.

This chain uses TRBV19 with TRBJ2-1; D unclear. Germline V gene data show CDR1 as LNHDA and CDR2 as SQIVND (reference sequence). The V end was cut by 5 bases, the J end by 0 bases, with 14 bases between. The CDR3 is 16 amino acids. For the CDR3, the DNA is TGTGCCAGTAGTGCCGATGGGCGCCGCTCCTACAATGAGCAGTTCTTC. It encodes CASSADGRRSYNEQFF.

There are a few counts of this clone. The rearrangement joins TRBV19 to TRBJ2-7; possible D gene TRBD1, 5 bases. Looked up from germline, CDR1 is LNHDA and CDR2 is SQIVND (reference sequence). CDR3 length: 14 residues. V was trimmed by 2 bases and J by 3 bases, leaving 11 bases between them. The CDR3 bases are TGTGCCAGTAGTATACAGGACACCTTCTACGAGCAGTACTTC. Amino acids: CASSIQDTFYEQYF.

The chain links TRBV10-3 to TRBJ2-7; 10 bases are shared with TRBD1. This CDR3 comprises 15 residues. The germline V gene encodes CDR1 ENHRY and CDR2 SYGVKD. With 8 bases clipped from V and 3 bases from J, the junction kept 10 bases outside the gene matches. CDR3 amino acids: CAIRDGTGAFYEQYF. CDR3 DNA: TGTGCCATCCGGGATGGGACAGGGGCTTTCTACGAGCAGTACTTC.

V and J are TRBV19 and TRBJ2-7; D may be TRBD2 (6 bases). Trimming stripped 4 bases from V and 5 bases from J, with 18 bases between. The CDR3 is made up of 15 amino acids. Germline V gives CDR1 LNHDA, CDR2 SQIVND (reference sequence). The CDR3 region is CASSTTRNGGNEQYF. The CDR3 bases are TGTGCCAGTAGTACCACAAGAAACGGGGGAAACGAGCAGTACTTC.